This T cell receptor (beta chain) comes out of a study of T cell repertoires in cytomegalovirus infection (dated by TCRdb to about 2019). Background on the whole study: Because public TCR beta signatures pointed to carriage of CMV infection together with the matching HLA type, the HLA type of each donor mattered for the analysis.

The full study reports these points: In both this cohort and an independent roughly 330-donor cohort, the cumulative frequency of public TCR beta family members distinguished carriers of CMV infection plus the relevant HLA type. In the ex vivo response, HLA-C-restricted CMV-specific TCR beta clonotypes were dominant, and in two of eight donors the single most frequent clonotype came from this HLA-C-restricted group.

These reads were obtained on an Illumina HiSeq 1500. TCRdb trimmed the raw reads at Q25, called clones with MiXCR and kept productive beta chains. A single entry per CDR3 protein holds the most common genes and DNA from its merged rows. The sample data list about 740,000 distinct CDR3 sequences, and under 40% of these were observed just once. The leading ten clones occupy 2.8% of the sample. With regard to this clonotype: What antigen it recognizes has not been identified. No base quality information exists; no much larger clone differs at one position.

This TCR was sampled from a human donor in good health (CMV status not recorded). Some clones in this sample may be carry-over from other donors' samples. Input material: PBMCs.

The CDR3 protein sequence reads: CSARLLLTGMQGGYTF. DNA sequence: TGCAGTGCTAGACTTCTCCTTACAGGGATGCAAGGTGGCTACACCTTC. The sequence joins TRBV20-1 to TRBJ1-2, and TRBD1 may be the D gene, going by 6 matching bases. Spanning cysteine to phenylalanine, the CDR3 consists of 16 amino acids. The entry retains the CDR3 DNA only, 48 bases that are in frame from base 1. The germline V gene (reference sequence) yields DFQATT for CDR1 and SNEGSKA for CDR2. Trimming costs V 2 bases and J 7 bases, and their ends lie 23 bases apart.